These T cell receptor beta chains were read from a single sample in a study of response to subunit inactivated influenza vaccine. TCRdb used MiXCR to reprocess the RT-PCR reads, holding one entry per CDR3 protein. The sample yields roughly 630,000 distinct CDR3 sequences, 12% to 15% seen once. The sequencing here drew on PBMCs from blood, taken 14 days before vaccination. The source is a man in his fifties or sixties who received an inactivated influenza vaccine. CDR3s include the opening cysteine and the closing phenylalanine or tryptophan. A D gene is named only where the DNA matches it firmly. Not all rows give a size; the values are once, few, many and, for expanded clones, a class.

d_call	clone_size	cdr3_length	v_call	j_call	cdr3_aa	cdr3_nt
TRBD1	few	15	TRBV9	TRBJ1-4	CASSVGTAPNEKLFF	TGTGCCAGCAGCGTTGGGACAGCCCCTAATGAAAAACTGTTTTTT
NA	NA	15	TRBV12-3/TRBV12-4	TRBJ1-2	CASSFTGLGNYGYTF	TGTGCCAGCAGCTTTACAGGGCTGGGAAACTATGGCTACACCTTC
NA	many	16	TRBV12-3/TRBV12-4	TRBJ1-5	CASSLRMTQEGQPQHF	TGTGCCAGCAGTTTACGCATGACCCAGGAGGGGCAGCCCCAGCATTTT
NA	NA	17	TRBV28	TRBJ1-3	CASNHGLTGVSGNTIYF	TGTGCCAGCAATCATGGTCTGACCGGGGTCTCTGGAAACACCATATATTTT
NA	few	12	TRBV7-9	TRBJ1-1	CASSLGNWEAFF	TGTGCCAGCAGCTTAGGGAACTGGGAAGCTTTCTTT
TRBD1	few	16	TRBV27	TRBJ1-4	CASSLGPRGRNEKLFF	TGTGCCAGCAGTTTGGGCCCAAGGGGGCGGAATGAAAAACTGTTTTTT
NA	NA	14	TRBV7-8	TRBJ2-3	CASSPLSQPDTQYF	TGTGCCAGCAGCCCCCTCTCCCAGCCTGATACGCAGTATTTT
TRBD1	NA	13	TRBV28	TRBJ1-1	CASSWTGITEAFF	TGTGCCAGCAGTTGGACAGGGATCACTGAAGCTTTCTTT
NA	NA	16	TRBV28	TRBJ1-5	CASSFQGSFGNQPQHF	TGTGCCAGCAGTTTTCAGGGGTCTTTTGGCAATCAGCCCCAGCATTTT
NA	NA	15	TRBV9	TRBJ1-3	CASSVGRTAGNTIYF	TGTGCCAGCAGCGTAGGGAGGACAGCTGGAAACACCATATATTTT
TRBD2	few	15	TRBV7-2	TRBJ2-3	CASSLAVTSADTQYF	TGTGCCAGCAGCTTAGCTGTGACTAGCGCCGATACGCAGTATTTT
TRBD2	few	15	TRBV3-1	TRBJ2-1	CASSQVFLAGNEQFF	TGTGCCAGCAGCCAAGTTTTTCTAGCGGGGAACGAGCAGTTCTTC
TRBD1	few	14	TRBV28	TRBJ2-7	CASSTRDRTYEQYF	TGTGCCAGCAGTACCCGGGACAGGACCTACGAGCAGTACTTC
TRBD2	NA	18	TRBV20-1	TRBJ2-7	CSARDPGGSGGSTYEQYF	TGCAGTGCTAGAGACCCGGGAGGTAGCGGGGGGTCCACCTACGAGCAGTACTTC
TRBD1	NA	14	TRBV7-2	TRBJ2-3	CASSLVGQFDTQYF	TGTGCCAGCAGCTTAGTGGGACAGTTTGATACGCAGTATTTT
NA	few	14	TRBV4-3	TRBJ2-1	CASSQDTATNEQFF	TGCGCCAGCAGCCAAGATACGGCTACAAATGAGCAGTTCTTC
NA	few	12	TRBV7-9	TRBJ2-3	CASSLVGGPQYF	TGTGCCAGCAGCTTAGTGGGAGGTCCGCAGTATTTT
TRBD2	few	19	TRBV28	TRBJ2-7	CASSLFGVRASGRSYEQYF	TGTGCCAGCAGTTTATTTGGAGTCCGGGCTAGCGGGAGGTCCTACGAGCAGTACTTC
TRBD2	few	16	TRBV4-1	TRBJ2-4	CASSRTLSGGKNIQYF	TGCGCCAGCAGCCGCACCCTAAGCGGGGGTAAAAACATTCAGTACTTC
NA	NA	22	TRBV11-3	TRBJ2-5	CASSLGGQEGLVGQRRVETQYF	TGTGCCAGCAGCTTAGGGGGCCAGGAAGGGTTGGTTGGCCAGCGGCGGGTAGAGACCCAGTACTTC
TRBD2	few	14	TRBV20-1	TRBJ2-2	CSARDTSGRGELFF	TGCAGTGCTAGAGATACTAGCGGGAGGGGGGAGCTGTTTTTT
NA	NA	14	TRBV7-2	TRBJ2-2	CASSWGSNTGELFF	TGTGCCAGCAGCTGGGGTTCGAACACCGGGGAGCTGTTTTTT
NA	NA	14	TRBV29-1	TRBJ2-7	CSVEVRGRLYEQYF	TGCAGCGTTGAAGTGAGAGGGCGACTCTACGAGCAGTACTTC
NA	NA	17	TRBV7-7	TRBJ2-5	CASRRGIQPDVQETQYF	TGTGCTAGCAGGAGGGGAATACAACCCGACGTCCAAGAGACCCAGTACTTC
NA	few	19	TRBV4-2	TRBJ2-6	CASSQALGQVSSGANVLTF	TGTGCCAGCAGCCAAGCGTTGGGGCAGGTTAGCTCTGGGGCCAACGTCCTGACTTTC
NA	few	15	TRBV5-1	TRBJ2-2	CASSGTQGNTGELFF	TGCGCCAGCAGCGGTACGCAGGGGAACACCGGGGAGCTGTTTTTT
NA	NA	14	TRBV6-1	TRBJ2-1	CASSPRAPYNEQFF	TGTGCCAGCAGTCCCCGGGCCCCCTACAATGAGCAGTTCTTC
NA	few	14	TRBV6-5	TRBJ1-5	CASSYLGELGPQHF	TGTGCCAGCAGTTACCTTGGAGAACTGGGGCCCCAGCATTTT
NA	many	17	TRBV7-8	TRBJ2-3	CASSPRAGLSSTDTQYF	TGTGCCAGCAGCCCTCGGGCGGGCTTATCAAGCACAGATACGCAGTATTTT
NA	NA	14	TRBV18	TRBJ2-5	CASSPRSGQETQYF	TGTGCCAGCTCACCACGCAGCGGCCAAGAGACCCAGTACTTC
NA	NA	13	TRBV12-3/TRBV12-4	TRBJ2-7	CASSGGTPSEQYF	TGTGCCAGCAGTGGCGGGACACCTTCCGAGCAGTACTTC
TRBD2	NA	17	TRBV12-3/TRBV12-4	TRBJ2-5	CASRGLAGGPYQETQYF	TGTGCCAGCAGGGGGCTAGCGGGAGGGCCGTACCAAGAGACCCAGTACTTC
TRBD1	NA	13	TRBV4-2	TRBJ2-3	CASSLDRVNTQYF	TGTGCCAGCAGCCTTGACAGGGTAAATACGCAGTATTTT
NA	NA	11	TRBV29-1	TRBJ1-2	CSASANYGYTF	TGCAGCGCTTCAGCTAACTATGGCTACACCTTC
TRBD1	NA	15	TRBV19	TRBJ1-5	CASNYRRDSYQPQHF	TGTGCCAGTAACTACCGCAGGGACAGTTATCAGCCCCAGCATTTT
NA	NA	14	TRBV28	TRBJ2-7	CASSPSTGVGEQYF	TGTGCCAGCAGTCCTTCGACGGGAGTGGGGGAGCAGTACTTC
TRBD1	few	15	TRBV15	TRBJ2-1	CATSSDRGTYNEQFF	TGTGCCACCAGCAGCGACAGGGGCACCTACAATGAGCAGTTCTTC
TRBD2	NA	17	TRBV24-1	TRBJ2-2	CATSDHQIGGGTGELFF	TGTGCCACCAGCGACCATCAGATAGGCGGGGGCACCGGGGAGCTGTTTTTT
TRBD1	few	15	TRBV5-1	TRBJ2-5	CASSQRQGAWETQYF	TGCGCCAGCAGCCAGCGGCAGGGGGCATGGGAGACCCAGTACTTC
NA	few	13	TRBV5-1	TRBJ2-5	CASSPQPRETQYF	TGCGCCAGCAGCCCTCAACCTAGAGAGACCCAGTACTTC
TRBD1	few	15	TRBV29-1	TRBJ1-1	CSVESNKGARTEAFF	TGCAGCGTTGAATCCAATAAGGGGGCGAGGACTGAAGCTTTCTTT
NA	NA	13	TRBV9	TRBJ1-1	CASSKQSNTEAFF	TGTGCCAGCAGCAAACAGAGTAACACTGAAGCTTTCTTT
NA	many	12	TRBV5-5	TRBJ2-7	CASSLGWYEQYF	TGTGCCAGCAGCTTGGGATGGTACGAGCAGTACTTC
NA	NA	16	TRBV12-3/TRBV12-4	TRBJ2-1	CASTPILGRSYNEQFF	TGTGCCAGCACCCCGATTCTCGGCCGCTCCTACAATGAGCAGTTCTTC
TRBD2	few	16	TRBV9	TRBJ2-3	CASSVEAGASTDTQYF	TGTGCCAGCAGCGTAGAGGCGGGAGCTAGCACAGATACGCAGTATTTT
TRBD1	NA	16	TRBV20-1	TRBJ2-5	CSARDPGGNFIETQYF	TGCAGTGCTAGAGACCCAGGGGGCAATTTCATAGAGACCCAGTACTTC
TRBD2	NA	16	TRBV24-1	TRBJ2-1	CATSDSAGGLYNEQFF	TGTGCCACCAGTGATTCTGCGGGGGGTCTATACAATGAGCAGTTCTTC
TRBD2	NA	17	TRBV7-9	TRBJ2-1	CASSLDPGLAGGNEQFF	TGTGCCAGCAGCTTAGATCCGGGACTAGCGGGAGGGAATGAGCAGTTCTTC
NA	few	22	TRBV20-1	TRBJ1-4	CSAPPAISSFDSDVLPNEKLFF	TGCAGTGCCCCTCCTGCTATATCTTCTTTTGATTCAGATGTCCTACCTAATGAAAAACTGTTTTTT
NA	few	13	TRBV18	TRBJ2-1	CASSPRIGDEQFF	TGTGCCAGCTCACCCAGGATAGGAGATGAGCAGTTCTTC
TRBD1	NA	14	TRBV4-3	TRBJ2-7	CASSQATGAPGQYF	TGCGCCAGCAGCCAGGCGACAGGGGCGCCGGGGCAGTACTTC
TRBD1	once	13	TRBV20-1	TRBJ2-5	CSAPRQGRETQYF	TGCAGTGCCCCTAGACAGGGTCGAGAGACCCAGTACTTC
NA	few	15	TRBV20-1	TRBJ1-1	CSARGGGGGGTEAFF	TGCAGTGCTAGAGGAGGGGGGGGAGGAGGCACTGAAGCTTTCTTT
NA	NA	13	TRBV13	TRBJ2-1	CASSLRSFDEQFF	TGTGCCAGCAGCTTAAGGTCCTTCGATGAGCAGTTCTTC
NA	few	12	TRBV3-1	TRBJ2-1	CASSQDEVGQFF	TGTGCCAGCAGCCAAGACGAGGTGGGGCAGTTCTTC
TRBD1	NA	15	TRBV5-1	TRBJ1-4	CASSRSPGQGEKLFF	TGCGCCAGCAGCCGATCTCCGGGACAGGGGGAAAAACTGTTTTTT
TRBD1	many	15	TRBV11-3	TRBJ2-1	CASSPRQGGYNEQFF	TGTGCCAGCAGCCCTAGACAGGGGGGTTACAATGAGCAGTTCTTC
NA	few	13	TRBV6-1	TRBJ1-2	CASSVHREAGYTF	TGTGCCAGCAGTGTCCACAGGGAGGCTGGCTACACCTTC
NA	few	14	TRBV6-1	TRBJ2-1	CASFREVSYNEQFF	TGTGCCAGCTTCCGCGAGGTCTCCTACAATGAGCAGTTCTTC
NA	many	11	TRBV7-9	TRBJ1-5	CAPTSGWPQHF	TGTGCCCCCACTAGCGGGTGGCCCCAGCATTTT